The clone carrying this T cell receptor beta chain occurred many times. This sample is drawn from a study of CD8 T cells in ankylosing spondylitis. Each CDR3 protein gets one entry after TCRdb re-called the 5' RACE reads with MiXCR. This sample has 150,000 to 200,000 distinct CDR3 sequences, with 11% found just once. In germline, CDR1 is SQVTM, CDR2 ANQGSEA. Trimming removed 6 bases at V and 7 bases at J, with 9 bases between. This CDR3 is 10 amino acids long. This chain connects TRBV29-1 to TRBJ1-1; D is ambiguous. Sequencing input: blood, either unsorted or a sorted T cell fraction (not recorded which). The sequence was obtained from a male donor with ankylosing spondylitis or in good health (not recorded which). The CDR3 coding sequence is TGCAGCGTGGGCGACATTGAAGCTTTCTTT. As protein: CSVGDIEAFF. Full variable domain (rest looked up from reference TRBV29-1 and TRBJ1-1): SAVISQKPSRDICQRGTSLTIQCQVDSQVTMMFWYRQQPGQSLTLIATANQGSEATYESGFVIDKFPISRPNLTFSTLTVSNMSPEDSSIYLCSVGDIEAFFGQGTRLTVV.